This T cell receptor beta chain was retrieved from a study of shared clonotypes between healthy human individuals. Study observations and caveats: Relative to clonotypes present in all four donors, those not shared had lower generation probabilities. The low donor count limited represented genetic and exposure-history diversity.

The CDR3 has 12 residues. Germline CDR1 SGHNT, CDR2 YYREEE (reference sequence). Trimming cost V 0 bases and J 16 bases; bases outside gene matches: 6. Assay: immunoSEQ multiplex PCR; the TCRdb copy retains only in-frame clones and omits some. The table has around 1.9 million clones, 85% to 95% seen once. Points on this clone: Its antigen is not identified.

The naive CD8 subset, CD45RO-negative cells positively selected for CCR7, excluded terminally differentiated effector memory CD45RA+ cells. Recent vaccinations or acute infections were absent in the healthy HIV-negative adult donors. Among the donors, all were Caucasian adults who lived in Nashville, Tennessee. The specimen was naive CD8+ T cells from PBMCs. V is TRBV5-4 and J is TRBJ2-2; 7 positions match TRBD1. The TCR comes from a man younger than 35 in good health. Some clones in this sample may be carry-over from other donors' samples. The CDR3 sequence is CASSLATGKAFF. In DNA, the CDR3 is TGTGCCAGCAGCTTGGCGACAGGGAAGGCGTTTTTT.